This T cell receptor beta chain stems from a study of blood T cell repertoires in COVID-19. Generated by immunoSEQ multiplex PCR, the TCRdb table keeps only in-frame clones and is missing some. The repertoire has some 70,000 clones, approximately 86% of them found once; the top ten carry approximately 7%. The CDR3 is 14 residues long. Germline loops: CDR1 MNHEY, CDR2 SVGAGI. The V gene lost 8 bases and the J gene lost 4 bases, with 17 bases spanning the gap. The receptor comes from a man between 50 and 59 years old with active COVID-19. V gene TRBV6-5 combines with J gene TRBJ1-1; possibly TRBD1 for D (5 bases). Material for sequencing was peripheral blood. CDR3 bases: TGTGCCAGCCACTATTTCTTCGGGGGCACTGAAGCTTTCTTT. As protein: CASHYFFGGTEAFF.